This T cell receptor beta chain stems from a study of blood T cell dynamics during melanoma immunotherapy. Time point defined: pre-treatment baseline. The CDR3 length is 15 residues. Between the trimmed V and J ends, which lost 4 bases and 6 bases, there was a span of 19 bases. Looked up from germline, CDR1 is SNHLY and CDR2 is FYNNEI. DNA loading was fixed at 350 ng for all bulk PBMC samples. TCRdb's table, derived via immunoSEQ multiplex PCR, lists solely in-frame clones and lacks some. The table lists tens of thousands of clones, under 90% of them singletons, with roughly 1.2% in the top ten. This rearrangement joins TRBV2 to TRBJ2-7, with D perhaps assigned TRBD1 or TRBD2 (5 bases each). The receptor's source is a human donor with melanoma. Sequenced here: blood, sampled from a patient treated with checkpoint blockade. The CDR3 sequence is CASSVQGPSVGEQYF. In DNA form, the CDR3 reads TGTGCCAGCAGTGTGCAGGGACCCAGCGTGGGCGAGCAGTACTTC.